The source of this T cell receptor beta chain is a study of neoadjuvant anti-PD-1 for oral cavity cancer. Findings and caveats of the study: Non-responders to neoadjuvant nivolumab had significantly more clonal PBMC T cells than responders.

The CDR3 is 15 amino acids. V gave up 1 base and J gave up 9 bases; unmatched junction bases: 9. The germline gives CDR1 SGHVS, CDR2 FQNEAQ. No culture or expansion preceded analysis of these blood cells. Six replicates per PBMC sample, mostly from 480 ng of genomic DNA. Assay used: immunoSEQ multiplex PCR; TCRdb lists only in-frame clones, some missing. This sample carries fewer than 20,000 clones, around three fifths of them seen once, and the ten largest clones take 2.8%. Remarks on this clone: The antigen is undetermined.

This clonotype originated in a person aged 40-85 years with oral cavity squamous cell carcinoma. The chain employs TRBV7-8 and TRBJ1-1; 9 positions match TRBD1. Sequenced here: PBMCs, sampled before nivolumab (anti-PD-1) treatment. The CDR3 bases are TGTGCCAGCAGCTTAGACGGAACAGGGGGCTCACAAGCTTTCTTT. It yields the protein CASSLDGTGGSQAFF. Full variable domain (remainder filled in from reference TRBV7-8 and TRBJ1-1): GAGVSQSPRYKVAKRGQDVALRCDPISGHVSLFWYQQALGQGPEFLTYFQNEAQLDKSGLPSDRFFAERPEGSVSTLKIQRTQQEDSAVYLCASSLDGTGGSQAFFGQGTRLTVV.